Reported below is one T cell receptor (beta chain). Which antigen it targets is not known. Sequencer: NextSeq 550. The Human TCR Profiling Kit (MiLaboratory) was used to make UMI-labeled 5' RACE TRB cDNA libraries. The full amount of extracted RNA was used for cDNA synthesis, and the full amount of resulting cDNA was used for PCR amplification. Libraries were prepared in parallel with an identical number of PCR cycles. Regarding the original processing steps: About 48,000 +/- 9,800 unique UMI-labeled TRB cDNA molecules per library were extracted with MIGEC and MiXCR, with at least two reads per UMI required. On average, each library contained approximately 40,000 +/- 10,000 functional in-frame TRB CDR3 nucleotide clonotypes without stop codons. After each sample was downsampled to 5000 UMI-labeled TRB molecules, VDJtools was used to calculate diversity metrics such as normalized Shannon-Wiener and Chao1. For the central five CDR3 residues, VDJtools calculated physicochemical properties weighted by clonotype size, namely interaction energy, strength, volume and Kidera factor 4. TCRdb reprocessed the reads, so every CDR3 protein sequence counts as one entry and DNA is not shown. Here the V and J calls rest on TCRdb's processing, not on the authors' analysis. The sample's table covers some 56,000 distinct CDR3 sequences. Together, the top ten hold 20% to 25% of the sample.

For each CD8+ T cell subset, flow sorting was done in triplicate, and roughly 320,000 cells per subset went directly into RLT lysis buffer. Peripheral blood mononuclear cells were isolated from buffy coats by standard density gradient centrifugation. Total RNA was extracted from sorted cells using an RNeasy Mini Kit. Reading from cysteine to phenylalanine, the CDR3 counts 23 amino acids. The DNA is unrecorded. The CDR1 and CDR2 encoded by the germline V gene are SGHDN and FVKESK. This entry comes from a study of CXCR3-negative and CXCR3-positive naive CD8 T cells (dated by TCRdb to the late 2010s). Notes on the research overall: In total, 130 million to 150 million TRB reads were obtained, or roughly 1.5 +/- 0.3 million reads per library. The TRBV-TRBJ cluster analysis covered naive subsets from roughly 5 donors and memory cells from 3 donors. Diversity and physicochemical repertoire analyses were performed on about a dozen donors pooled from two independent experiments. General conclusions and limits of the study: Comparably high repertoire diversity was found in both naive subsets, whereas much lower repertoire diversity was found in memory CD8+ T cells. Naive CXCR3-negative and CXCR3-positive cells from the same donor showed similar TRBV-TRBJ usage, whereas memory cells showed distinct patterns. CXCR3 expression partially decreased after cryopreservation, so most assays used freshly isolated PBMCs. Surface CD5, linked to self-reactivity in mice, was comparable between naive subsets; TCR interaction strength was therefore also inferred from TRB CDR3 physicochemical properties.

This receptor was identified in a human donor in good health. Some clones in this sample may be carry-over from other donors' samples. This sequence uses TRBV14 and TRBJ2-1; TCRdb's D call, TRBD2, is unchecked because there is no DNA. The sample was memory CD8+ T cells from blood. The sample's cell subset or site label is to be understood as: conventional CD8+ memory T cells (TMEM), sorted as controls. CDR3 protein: CASSQNPLPEGPRPFNAYNEQFF. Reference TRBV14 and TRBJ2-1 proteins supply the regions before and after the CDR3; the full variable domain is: EAGVTQFPSHSVIEKGQTVTLRCDPISGHDNLYWYRRVMGKEIKFLLHFVKESKQDESGMPNNRFLAERTGGTYSTLKVQPAELEDSGVYFCASSQNPLPEGPRPFNAYNEQFFGPGTRLTVL.